The source of this T cell receptor beta chain is a study of chemoradiotherapy in HPV16-positive cancers. Looking at the study overall: Candidate HPV-specific T-cell clones and common TCR motifs came from functional assays in a couple of HPV16-positive patients.

Over chemoradiotherapy, repertoires were sampled more than once. Method: immunoSEQ multiplex PCR; TCRdb's copy keeps in-frame clones and lacks some. The sample has some 12,000 clones, 77% seen once. The sample was collected from a patient who underwent chemoradiotherapy. This TCR was recovered from a human donor with HPV-associated anogenital cancer.

The CDR3 spells CASSQESVGSEQYF. The CDR3 DNA follows: TGTGCCAGCAGCCAAGAATCTGTCGGGTCCGAGCAGTACTTC. The chain has TRBV4-2 and TRBJ2-7; no clear D. The CDR3 runs 14 residues. V shed 0 bases and J shed 6 bases, with 12 bases lying between them. Germline V gives CDR1 LGHNA, CDR2 YNFKEQ.